Listed below are T cell receptor beta chains from one sample, sequenced in a study of blood T cell repertoires in COVID-19. Assay used: immunoSEQ multiplex PCR; TCRdb lists only in-frame clones, some missing. Of about 69,000 clones in the sample, 91% are singletons; the top ten hold approximately 4.8%. Sequencing input: peripheral blood. The receptors stem from a woman aged 60-75 years with active COVID-19. CDR3s include the opening cysteine and the closing phenylalanine or tryptophan. Fields, in order: D gene, J gene, V gene, clone size, CDR3 protein, CDR3 DNA. D genes are given only for firm matches. Not all rows give a size; the values are once, few, many and, for expanded clones, a class.

D: -
J: TRBJ1-4
V: TRBV11-2
size: -
CDR3: CASSGHPLGTTLFF
DNA: TGTGCCAGCAGCGGGCATCCGCTCGGGACAACACTGTTTTTT

D: TRBD1
J: TRBJ2-3
V: TRBV28
size: few
CDR3: CASSSRTFAGTGVADTQYF
DNA: TGTGCCAGCAGTTCGCGAACCTTCGCCGGGACAGGGGTAGCAGATACGCAGTATTTT

D: -
J: TRBJ2-3
V: TRBV7-9
size: -
CDR3: CASSYTGPDTQYF
DNA: TGTGCCAGCAGCTACACAGGGCCGGATACGCAGTATTTT

D: TRBD1
J: TRBJ1-2
V: TRBV2
size: -
CDR3: CASSRTGGYTF
DNA: TGTGCCAGCAGCCGGACAGGCGGCTACACCTTC

D: -
J: TRBJ2-3
V: TRBV27
size: once
CDR3: CASSWSSQGRDTQYF
DNA: TGTGCCAGCAGTTGGTCGTCACAGGGGAGGGATACGCAGTATTTT

D: -
J: TRBJ2-2
V: TRBV14
size: once
CDR3: CASSQDRGRTGELFF
DNA: TGTGCCAGCAGCCAAGACAGGGGTAGGACCGGGGAGCTGTTTTTT

D: -
J: TRBJ1-4
V: TRBV21-1
size: -
CDR3: CASSKDGDTAIATNEKLFF
DNA: TGTGCCAGCAGCAAAGACGGGGACACAGCTATTGCAACTAATGAAAAACTGTTTTTT

D: -
J: TRBJ2-7
V: TRBV7-2
size: -
CDR3: CASSRRVTYEQYF
DNA: TGTGCCAGCAGCCGCCGGGTTACCTACGAGCAGTACTTC

D: -
J: TRBJ1-1
V: TRBV18
size: -
CDR3: CASSPLENTEAFF
DNA: TGTGCCAGCTCACCACTAGAGAACACTGAAGCTTTCTTT

D: TRBD2
J: TRBJ2-5
V: TRBV5-1
size: -
CDR3: CASSTLAGEAETQYF
DNA: TGCGCCAGCAGCACCCTAGCGGGAGAGGCAGAGACCCAGTACTTC

D: -
J: TRBJ1-1
V: TRBV19
size: -
CDR3: CASREGTEAFF
DNA: TGTGCCAGTCGAGAGGGAACTGAAGCTTTCTTT

D: -
J: TRBJ1-1
V: TRBV6-5
size: -
CDR3: CASRKKGVRTEAFF
DNA: TGTGCCAGCAGGAAGAAAGGGGTTCGTACTGAAGCTTTCTTT

D: TRBD1
J: TRBJ2-3
V: TRBV14
size: few
CDR3: CASSQARGQHSEHSTDTQYF
DNA: TGTGCCAGCAGCCAAGCTCGGGGACAGCACTCCGAACATAGCACAGATACGCAGTATTTT

D: TRBD2
J: TRBJ2-3
V: TRBV5-1
size: -
CDR3: CASSLTAGYAQYF
DNA: TGCGCCAGCAGCTTGACAGCGGGATATGCGCAGTATTTT

D: -
J: TRBJ2-5
V: TRBV2
size: -
CDR3: CASSITRVQETQYF
DNA: TGTGCCAGCAGTATTACGAGAGTACAAGAGACCCAGTACTTC

D: -
J: TRBJ1-2
V: TRBV28
size: once
CDR3: CASLRGGRNGYTF
DNA: TGTGCCAGCCTACGGGGGGGGCGGAATGGCTACACCTTC

D: TRBD1
J: TRBJ2-2
V: TRBV3-1/TRBV3-2
size: -
CDR3: CASSHRTGGATGELFF
DNA: TGTGCCAGCAGCCACCGGACAGGGGGCGCGACCGGGGAGCTGTTTTTT

D: TRBD1
J: TRBJ2-4
V: TRBV28
size: once
CDR3: CASSSRTGYDIQYF
DNA: TGTGCCAGCAGTTCCAGGACAGGCTATGACATTCAGTACTTC

D: -
J: TRBJ1-6
V: TRBV2
size: -
CDR3: CAGAVFGQPNSPLHF
DNA: TGTGCCGGAGCAGTTTTCGGACAGCCTAATTCACCCCTCCACTTT

D: -
J: TRBJ1-4
V: TRBV6-6
size: -
CDR3: CASSRPTGKPNEKLFF
DNA: TGTGCCAGCAGCCGCCCTACAGGGAAGCCTAATGAAAAACTGTTTTTT

D: TRBD1
J: TRBJ1-6
V: TRBV5-8
size: -
CDR3: CASSWGQPLNSPLHF
DNA: TGTGCCAGCAGCTGGGGACAGCCCTTGAATTCACCCCTCCACTTT

D: -
J: TRBJ1-1
V: TRBV5-5
size: -
CDR3: CASSVSDNTEAFF
DNA: TGTGCCAGCAGCGTATCAGATAACACTGAAGCTTTCTTT

D: -
J: TRBJ1-2
V: TRBV30
size: -
CDR3: CAWSTGNYGYTF
DNA: TGTGCCTGGAGTACAGGGAACTATGGCTACACCTTC

D: TRBD2
J: TRBJ2-4
V: TRBV3-1/TRBV3-2
size: -
CDR3: CASSHGTSGTIAKNIQYF
DNA: TGTGCCAGCAGCCACGGGACTAGCGGGACCATAGCCAAAAACATTCAGTACTTC

D: TRBD2
J: TRBJ2-5
V: TRBV30
size: -
CDR3: CAWSTRAGRKETQYF
DNA: TGTGCCTGGAGTACAAGAGCGGGACGAAAGGAGACCCAGTACTTC

D: -
J: TRBJ1-2
V: TRBV6-6
size: -
CDR3: CASSYGSGARFGYTF
DNA: TGTGCCAGCAGTTACGGGTCAGGGGCCCGGTTTGGCTACACCTTC

D: TRBD1
J: TRBJ1-4
V: TRBV3-1/TRBV3-2
size: -
CDR3: CASSRMGQDNEKLFF
DNA: TGTGCCAGCAGCCGCATGGGACAGGATAATGAAAAACTGTTTTTT

D: -
J: TRBJ2-3
V: TRBV2
size: -
CDR3: CASSDRVADTQYF
DNA: TGTGCCAGCAGTGACAGGGTGGCAGATACGCAGTATTTT

D: TRBD1
J: TRBJ1-5
V: TRBV15
size: -
CDR3: CATAFRAGGDQPQHF
DNA: TGTGCCACTGCCTTTCGGGCAGGGGGCGATCAGCCCCAGCATTTT

D: TRBD2
J: TRBJ2-2
V: TRBV5-1
size: -
CDR3: CASSSRLAGGRSGELFF
DNA: TGCGCCAGCAGCTCAAGACTAGCGGGAGGGCGGTCCGGGGAGCTGTTTTTT

D: -
J: TRBJ2-5
V: TRBV7-6
size: -
CDR3: CASSLTVQETQYF
DNA: TGTGCCAGCAGTCTTACAGTACAAGAGACCCAGTACTTC

D: TRBD2
J: TRBJ2-1
V: TRBV4-1
size: -
CDR3: CASSPAGTSGEQFF
DNA: TGCGCCAGCAGCCCAGCAGGGACTAGCGGTGAGCAGTTCTTC

D: -
J: TRBJ1-6
V: TRBV6-1
size: -
CDR3: CASSENGVNSPLHF
DNA: TGTGCCAGCAGTGAGAACGGTGTAAATTCACCCCTCCACTTT

D: TRBD1
J: TRBJ2-6
V: TRBV2
size: -
CDR3: CASSGTGVAGANVLTF
DNA: TGTGCCAGCAGTGGGACAGGGGTGGCTGGGGCCAACGTCCTGACTTTC

D: -
J: TRBJ2-3
V: TRBV5-1
size: -
CDR3: CASSPGADTQYF
DNA: TGCGCCAGCTCCCCAGGGGCGGATACGCAGTATTTT

D: TRBD1
J: TRBJ2-3
V: TRBV5-4
size: -
CDR3: CASSSTGSDTQYF
DNA: TGTGCCAGCAGCTCGACAGGGTCAGATACGCAGTATTTT

D: -
J: TRBJ2-7
V: TRBV7-2
size: -
CDR3: CASSQQGSGPGEQYF
DNA: TGTGCCAGCAGCCAACAGGGATCCGGCCCGGGGGAGCAGTACTTC

D: TRBD1
J: TRBJ2-7
V: TRBV11-2
size: -
CDR3: CASSGRDRGAYEQYF
DNA: TGTGCCAGCAGCGGCCGGGACAGGGGTGCATACGAGCAGTACTTC

D: TRBD2
J: TRBJ2-3
V: TRBV29-1
size: -
CDR3: CSVAPGGSADTQYF
DNA: TGCAGCGTTGCCCCGGGCGGGAGCGCAGATACGCAGTATTTT

D: -
J: TRBJ2-7
V: TRBV11-3
size: -
CDR3: CASSLSPTYEQYF
DNA: TGTGCCAGCAGCTTATCCCCCACCTACGAGCAGTACTTC

D: -
J: TRBJ2-6
V: TRBV6-1
size: -
CDR3: CASSEPGAGANVLTF
DNA: TGTGCCAGCAGTGAACCCGGGGCTGGGGCCAACGTCCTGACTTTC

D: TRBD1
J: TRBJ1-1
V: TRBV2
size: -
CDR3: CASKGSNRGKDTEAFF
DNA: TGTGCCAGCAAAGGCTCGAACAGGGGGAAGGACACTGAAGCTTTCTTT

D: -
J: TRBJ1-6
V: TRBV3-1/TRBV3-2
size: -
CDR3: CASSQREGRWDSPLHF
DNA: TGTGCCAGCAGCCAAAGGGAGGGCCGCTGGGATTCACCCCTCCACTTT

D: -
J: TRBJ2-7
V: TRBV19
size: -
CDR3: CASSIVGSAEYEQYF
DNA: TGTGCCAGTAGTATAGTTGGCAGCGCGGAATACGAGCAGTACTTC

D: TRBD2
J: TRBJ2-1
V: TRBV10-3
size: -
CDR3: CAIGGRDEQFF
DNA: TGTGCCATCGGGGGGAGGGATGAGCAGTTCTTC

D: -
J: TRBJ2-7
V: TRBV15
size: -
CDR3: CATSPGASSWDEQYF
DNA: TGTGCCACCAGCCCCGGAGCTAGTTCTTGGGACGAGCAGTACTTC

D: -
J: TRBJ2-5
V: TRBV5-1
size: once
CDR3: CASSWGREGFAEAQYF
DNA: TGCGCCAGCAGCTGGGGGCGTGAGGGGTTCGCGGAGGCCCAGTACTTC

D: -
J: TRBJ1-1
V: TRBV10-3
size: -
CDR3: CAISSGGTEAFF
DNA: TGTGCCATCAGCTCGGGGGGCACTGAAGCTTTCTTT

D: -
J: TRBJ2-1
V: TRBV3-1/TRBV3-2
size: -
CDR3: CASSRGLEQFF
DNA: TGTGCCAGCAGTAGGGGTCTTGAGCAGTTCTTC